Listed below are T cell receptor beta chains from one sample, sequenced in a study of blood T cell repertoires in COVID-19. Sequenced by immunoSEQ multiplex PCR; TCRdb stores in-frame clones only, minus some. The sample includes some 320,000 clones, around 86% of them seen just once. The sample was PBMCs or T cells enriched from blood (not recorded which). Receptors were obtained from a man between 60 and 70 years old who had recovered from COVID-19. Both conserved end residues are part of each CDR3. Each record gives: D gene, clone size, J gene, V gene, CDR3 protein, CDR3 DNA. A D gene is named only where the DNA matches it firmly. The listing skips clone size in some rows; elsewhere it reads once, few, many or a size class.

d_call: TRBD1; clone_size: many; j_call: TRBJ2-1; v_call: TRBV3-1/TRBV3-2; cdr3_aa: CASSPDRFNEQFF; cdr3_nt: TGTGCCAGCAGTCCGGACAGGTTCAATGAGCAGTTCTTC
d_call: TRBD1; clone_size: .; j_call: TRBJ1-1; v_call: TRBV11-3; cdr3_aa: CASSLTGPSTEAFF; cdr3_nt: TGTGCCAGCAGCTTGACAGGGCCGAGCACTGAAGCTTTCTTT
d_call: .; clone_size: .; j_call: TRBJ1-3; v_call: TRBV3-1/TRBV3-2; cdr3_aa: CASSQPGPGNTIYF; cdr3_nt: TGTGCCAGCAGCCAACCTGGGCCTGGAAACACCATATATTTT
d_call: TRBD1; clone_size: .; j_call: TRBJ1-4; v_call: TRBV11-2; cdr3_aa: CASSSHKDRGWEKLFF; cdr3_nt: TGTGCCAGCAGCTCGCATAAGGACAGGGGATGGGAAAAACTGTTTTTT
d_call: TRBD2; clone_size: once; j_call: TRBJ2-2; v_call: TRBV5-4; cdr3_aa: CASSLRTSENTGELFF; cdr3_nt: TGTGCCAGCAGCCTGCGGACTAGCGAGAACACCGGGGAGCTGTTTTTT
d_call: TRBD1; clone_size: .; j_call: TRBJ1-4; v_call: TRBV18; cdr3_aa: CASSLSTGRDEKLFF; cdr3_nt: TGTGCCAGCTCACTATCGACAGGGAGAGATGAAAAACTGTTTTTT
d_call: TRBD1; clone_size: .; j_call: TRBJ2-1; v_call: TRBV7-3; cdr3_aa: CASSPNRGEEQFF; cdr3_nt: TGTGCCAGCAGCCCAAACAGGGGAGAGGAGCAGTTCTTC
d_call: .; clone_size: .; j_call: TRBJ1-5; v_call: TRBV11-2; cdr3_aa: CASSLATGQPQHF; cdr3_nt: TGTGCCAGCAGCTTAGCGACAGGCCAGCCCCAGCATTTT
d_call: .; clone_size: .; j_call: TRBJ2-2; v_call: TRBV4-2; cdr3_aa: CASSREGGNTGELFF; cdr3_nt: TGTGCCAGCAGCCGAGAGGGGGGGAACACCGGGGAGCTGTTTTTT
d_call: .; clone_size: .; j_call: TRBJ1-2; v_call: TRBV2; cdr3_aa: CASSPQNYGYTF; cdr3_nt: TGTGCCAGCAGCCCACAAAACTATGGCTACACCTTC
d_call: .; clone_size: .; j_call: TRBJ2-3; v_call: TRBV5-6; cdr3_aa: CASSRDSDTQYF; cdr3_nt: TGTGCCAGCAGTAGAGATTCAGATACGCAGTATTTT
d_call: TRBD2; clone_size: .; j_call: TRBJ2-3; v_call: TRBV7-9; cdr3_aa: CASSLRREIDTQYF; cdr3_nt: TGTGCCAGCAGCTTAAGGCGGGAGATAGATACGCAGTATTTT
d_call: .; clone_size: .; j_call: TRBJ2-5; v_call: TRBV12-3/TRBV12-4; cdr3_aa: CASSLDIQETQYF; cdr3_nt: TGTGCCAGCAGTTTGGACATCCAAGAGACCCAGTACTTC
d_call: .; clone_size: .; j_call: TRBJ2-1; v_call: TRBV15; cdr3_aa: CATSVSGFYNEQFF; cdr3_nt: TGTGCCACCAGTGTCTCGGGTTTCTATAATGAGCAGTTCTTC
d_call: .; clone_size: .; j_call: TRBJ2-2; v_call: TRBV28; cdr3_aa: CASSPRTIYTGELFF; cdr3_nt: TGTGCCAGCAGTCCGCGGACTATCTACACCGGGGAGCTGTTTTTT
d_call: .; clone_size: .; j_call: TRBJ2-7; v_call: TRBV10-3; cdr3_aa: CAISEQVLYEQYF; cdr3_nt: TGTGCCATCAGTGAGCAGGTTCTCTACGAGCAGTACTTC
d_call: .; clone_size: .; j_call: TRBJ1-1; v_call: TRBV4-3; cdr3_aa: CASSQDYRSEAFF; cdr3_nt: TGCGCCAGCAGCCAAGATTATCGGTCTGAAGCTTTCTTT
d_call: .; clone_size: .; j_call: TRBJ2-7; v_call: TRBV5-4; cdr3_aa: CASSFRSGATYEQYF; cdr3_nt: TGTGCCAGCAGCTTTAGGTCAGGGGCCACCTACGAGCAGTACTTC
d_call: TRBD1; clone_size: .; j_call: TRBJ1-5; v_call: TRBV6-6; cdr3_aa: CASTLQGSNQPQHF; cdr3_nt: TGTGCCAGCACATTACAGGGGAGCAATCAGCCCCAGCATTTT
d_call: TRBD1; clone_size: .; j_call: TRBJ2-7; v_call: TRBV5-1; cdr3_aa: CASSINQGALSYEQYF; cdr3_nt: TGCGCCAGCAGCATAAACCAGGGGGCATTATCCTACGAGCAGTACTTC
d_call: .; clone_size: .; j_call: TRBJ2-1; v_call: TRBV4-1; cdr3_aa: CASSQSAGDIVTLHNEQFF; cdr3_nt: TGCGCCAGCAGCCAATCGGCAGGGGATATCGTGACTCTCCACAATGAGCAGTTCTTC
d_call: TRBD1; clone_size: .; j_call: TRBJ1-4; v_call: TRBV5-6; cdr3_aa: CASSFYDRVELFF; cdr3_nt: TGTGCCAGCAGCTTCTATGACAGGGTAGAACTGTTTTTT
d_call: TRBD1; clone_size: .; j_call: TRBJ1-1; v_call: TRBV3-1/TRBV3-2; cdr3_aa: CASSLGQGKKAFF; cdr3_nt: TGTGCCAGCAGCTTGGGACAGGGTAAGAAAGCTTTCTTT
d_call: .; clone_size: .; j_call: TRBJ2-7; v_call: TRBV6-5; cdr3_aa: CASSYTPEGTPYEQYF; cdr3_nt: TGTGCCAGCAGTTACACCCCTGAGGGGACTCCCTACGAGCAGTACTTC
d_call: .; clone_size: .; j_call: TRBJ2-3; v_call: TRBV7-3; cdr3_aa: CASSDSSIGNTQYF; cdr3_nt: TGTGCCAGCAGCGACAGTAGTATCGGAAATACGCAGTATTTT
d_call: .; clone_size: .; j_call: TRBJ2-4; v_call: TRBV9; cdr3_aa: CASSAASPGIQYF; cdr3_nt: TGTGCCAGCAGCGCTGCTAGCCCCGGCATTCAGTACTTC
d_call: TRBD1; clone_size: .; j_call: TRBJ1-5; v_call: TRBV7-9; cdr3_aa: CASSLGEGALSNQPQHF; cdr3_nt: TGTGCCAGCAGCTTAGGTGAGGGGGCCCTCAGCAATCAGCCCCAGCATTTT
d_call: TRBD2; clone_size: .; j_call: TRBJ2-7; v_call: TRBV6-5; cdr3_aa: CASSSPSSGRAYEQYF; cdr3_nt: TGTGCCAGCAGTTCCCCCTCTAGCGGGAGGGCCTACGAGCAGTACTTC
d_call: .; clone_size: .; j_call: TRBJ1-2; v_call: TRBV4-3; cdr3_aa: CASSQGPRANYGYTF; cdr3_nt: TGCGCCAGCAGCCAAGGTCCCCGAGCCAACTATGGCTACACCTTC
d_call: TRBD2; clone_size: .; j_call: TRBJ2-2; v_call: TRBV7-2; cdr3_aa: CASSLVSGRSTGELFF; cdr3_nt: TGTGCCAGCAGCTTAGTGAGCGGGAGATCCACCGGGGAGCTGTTTTTT
d_call: .; clone_size: once; j_call: TRBJ2-5; v_call: TRBV29-1; cdr3_aa: CSVRTDQETQYF; cdr3_nt: TGCAGCGTTAGAACAGATCAAGAGACCCAGTACTTC
d_call: .; clone_size: .; j_call: TRBJ2-1; v_call: TRBV4-1; cdr3_aa: CASSQDGGAPSYNEQFF; cdr3_nt: TGCGCCAGCAGCCAAGATGGTGGGGCACCCTCCTACAATGAGCAGTTCTTC
d_call: .; clone_size: .; j_call: TRBJ1-4; v_call: TRBV5-6; cdr3_aa: CASSPWTGVREKLFF; cdr3_nt: TGTGCCAGCAGCCCCTGGACGGGGGTGAGGGAAAAACTGTTTTTT
d_call: .; clone_size: .; j_call: TRBJ2-1; v_call: TRBV25-1; cdr3_aa: CASSALNEQFF; cdr3_nt: TGTGCCAGCAGTGCACTAAATGAGCAGTTCTTC
d_call: .; clone_size: .; j_call: TRBJ2-7; v_call: TRBV6-5; cdr3_aa: CASSYSGRFSYEQYF; cdr3_nt: TGTGCCAGCAGTTACTCGGGCAGGTTTTCCTACGAGCAGTACTTC
d_call: .; clone_size: .; j_call: TRBJ1-1; v_call: TRBV29-1; cdr3_aa: CSVADSPTEAFF; cdr3_nt: TGCAGCGTCGCGGACAGCCCCACTGAAGCTTTCTTT
d_call: TRBD1; clone_size: .; j_call: TRBJ2-3; v_call: TRBV5-1; cdr3_aa: CASSIGQGGDTQYF; cdr3_nt: TGCGCCAGCAGCATTGGACAGGGCGGAGATACGCAGTATTTT
d_call: .; clone_size: .; j_call: TRBJ2-7; v_call: TRBV2; cdr3_aa: CASSNTATYEQYF; cdr3_nt: TGTGCCAGCAGCAACACAGCAACCTACGAGCAGTACTTC
d_call: TRBD1; clone_size: .; j_call: TRBJ1-5; v_call: TRBV6-5; cdr3_aa: CASSYDGTGNQPQHF; cdr3_nt: TGTGCCAGCAGTTACGATGGGACAGGTAATCAGCCCCAGCATTTT
d_call: .; clone_size: .; j_call: TRBJ2-3; v_call: TRBV7-3; cdr3_aa: CASSLASGTDTQYF; cdr3_nt: TGTGCCAGCAGCTTAGCTAGCGGCACAGATACGCAGTATTTT